This section outlines one TCR beta chain sequence together with its context. The source of the sample is a study of blood T cell repertoires in COVID-19. About the study: The United States, Italy and Spain provided the acute and convalescent COVID-19 samples. Sources were T cells, B-cell-depleted T cells, or PBMCs; the material itself was cDNA or gDNA.

V shed 6 bases, J shed 5 bases, and the junction held 12 bases outside the gene matches. Germline V gene lookup returns CDR1 MNHNY and CDR2 SVGAGI (reference sequence). This CDR3 has 15 amino acids. Original processing methods: Using reference gene primer amplification, nucleated cell counts were estimated. Profiling relied on immunoSEQ multiplex PCR, and the TCRdb table lists in-frame clones only, not all of them. That table furnishes V, J and clone size, whereas the DNA furnished D and trimming. Of roughly 16,000 clones detected, approximately 89% appear once; the ten largest clones hold roughly 5.1%.

This sequence was found in a human donor in a cohort sampled during active COVID-19. J is TRBJ1-1 and V is TRBV6-6, with 7 bases aligning to TRBD1. Sample: peripheral blood. The CDR3 DNA sequence: TGTGCCAGCAGAGGGAAAGGAGGGGGCGGAACTGAAGCTTTCTTT. This codes for CASRGKGGGGTEAFF.